This T cell receptor (beta chain) was profiled in a study of CD8+ T cells in alopecia areata. This clone has only one observation. Its matching antigen is unknown. General observations from the study: Sequenced scalp T cells also include alphabeta T cells resident in normal skin.

Germline lookup yields CDR1 LGHNA and CDR2 YSLEER. The CDR3 is 14 residues long. V lost 1 base and J lost 6, with 10 bases in between. RNA, once extracted, was reverse transcribed into cDNA for use as the sequencing template. Sequencing used immunoSEQ multiplex PCR; TCRdb keeps in-frame clones, though not all of them. The sample holds fewer than 100,000 clones, about three quarters seen once. Treatment reported: oral pan-JAK inhibitor, 5-10 mg twice daily. The TCR sequence derives from a human donor with alopecia areata. Sequencing was performed on CD8+ T cells sorted from blood, taken at week 44, from a patient treated with tofacitinib. The V call is TRBV4-3, the J call TRBJ2-1; no reliable D call. Here the CDR3 reads CASSQVDTGNEQFF. For the CDR3, the DNA is TGCGCCAGCAGCCAAGTCGACACGGGCAATGAGCAGTTCTTC.